A single sample is the source of the 21 T cell receptor beta chains below, sequenced in a study of T-cell memory formation after mild COVID-19. One entry per CDR3 protein, called by TCRdb with MiXCR from the 5' RACE reads. The sample has 250,000 to 300,000 distinct CDR3 sequences; about 20% are singletons. Input material: PBMCs or a T cell subset sorted from them (not recorded which). These receptors originate from a man between 18 and 29 years old who had mild COVID-19 (a few samples of this study predate the infection). Cell type and time point are not known.

The chain couples TRBV9 to TRBJ2-7; weak D call: TRBD1 (5 bases). Germline loops: CDR1 SGDLS, CDR2 YYNGEE. This CDR3 is built from 14 residues. The V end was cut by 0 bases, the J end by 6 bases, with 13 bases between. CDR3 residues: CASSVVKGFREQYF. CDR3 nucleotides: TGTGCCAGCAGCGTAGTAAAGGGGTTCCGCGAGCAGTACTTC.

In its sample, this clonotype was seen a few times. The V and J genes are TRBV20-1 and TRBJ1-6; no firm D call. Trimming cost V 0 bases and J 8 bases, with 11 bases left between them. This CDR3 has 14 amino acids. Germline lookup yields CDR1 DFQATT and CDR2 SNEGSKA (reference sequence). The CDR3 DNA follows: TGCAGTGCTAGAGATGGTCGCTCCCATTCACCCCTCCACTTT. It is translated as CSARDGRSHSPLHF.

This clonotype was detected only a few times. The V call is TRBV5-6, the J call TRBJ2-7, with D possibly TRBD1 on 6 matching bases. Trimming removed 3 bases at V and 2 bases at J, with 12 bases between. The germline V gene has CDR1 SGHDT and CDR2 YYEEEE. The CDR3 is 14 residues long. The CDR3 reads CASSSLDRAYEQYV. As DNA, the CDR3 is TGTGCCAGCAGCTCGTTGGACAGAGCCTACGAGCAGTACGTC.

This clonotype was detected only a few times. This chain joins TRBV7-6 and TRBJ2-1; 7 positions agree with TRBD2. Per the germline V gene, CDR1 is SGHVS and CDR2 is FNYEAQ. V was clipped by 4 bases and J by 12 bases; unmatched bases: 12. The CDR3 loop spans 14 amino acids. The CDR3 region has the DNA TGTGCCAGCAGCTCTCCGACTAGCCCCCCGGGGCAGTTCTTC. Translated: CASSSPTSPPGQFF.

The table lists this clonotype with a few counts. V gene TRBV11-2 combines with J gene TRBJ2-2, with D unclear. Trimming cost V 3 bases and J 2 bases, with 13 bases left between them. Germline values: CDR1 SGHAT, CDR2 FQNNGV. This CDR3 has 16 amino acids. In DNA, the CDR3 is TGTGCCAGCAGCTTCTTATCAAACCTCAACACCGGGGAGCTGTTTTTT. The encoded protein is CASSFLSNLNTGELFF. The complete variable domain, with remaining parts taken from reference TRBV11-2 and TRBJ2-2, reads EAGVAQSPRYKIIEKRQSVAFWCNPISGHATLYWYQQILGQGPKLLIQFQNNGVVDDSQLPKDRFSAERLKGVDSTLKIQPAKLEDSAVYLCASSFLSNLNTGELFFGEGSRLTVL.

J is TRBJ2-3 and V is TRBV9; D is unresolved. Trimming took 3 bases from V and 2 from J, leaving 10 bases between them. CDR1 SGDLS and CDR2 YYNGEE come from the germline V gene. The CDR3 runs 14 residues. CDR3 DNA sequence: TGTGCCAGCAGCGCCTTCGGAGACACAGATACGCAGTATTTT. It yields the protein CASSAFGDTDTQYF.

This clonotype was seen only a few times. The chain combines TRBV9 with TRBJ2-1, with 8 bases aligning to TRBD2. Germline CDR1 and CDR2: SGDLS and YYNGEE. After removal of 3 bases from V and 0 bases from J, the junction contained 5 bases not matched to a gene. The CDR3 consists of 16 residues. The DNA for the CDR3 is TGTGCCAGCAGCGGGACTAGCCCTAGCTCCTACAATGAGCAGTTCTTC. This sequence encodes CASSGTSPSSYNEQFF.

The chain carries TRBV4-1 and TRBJ1-1; D ambiguous. The V and J ends lost 1 base and 1 base respectively, with 19 bases between them. CDR3 length: 18 residues. CDR1 MGHRA and CDR2 YSYEKL come from the germline V gene. The CDR3 sequence: CASSQGRQASSPNTEAFF. The DNA of the CDR3 is TGCGCCAGCAGCCAAGGAAGGCAGGCCTCCTCCCCGAACACTGAAGCTTTCTTT.

In this sample, this clonotype turned up a few times. V and J are TRBV4-3 and TRBJ1-2; TRBD1 is a possible D gene (6 bases). Germline CDR1 and CDR2: LGHNA and YSLEER. The germline V and J ends were trimmed by 0 bases and 7 bases, with 15 bases remaining between them. CDR3 length: 15 amino acids. The CDR3, as DNA: TGCGCCAGCAGCCAAGATCAACTGACAGGTCCTGGCTACACCTTC. It translates to CASSQDQLTGPGYTF.

The chain couples TRBV5-1 to TRBJ2-2; TRBD1 or TRBD2 may be the D gene (5 bases each). Germline lookup yields CDR1 SGHRS and CDR2 YFSETQ. Trimming removed 7 bases at V and 4 bases at J, with 14 bases between. This CDR3 contains 14 residues. The CDR3 bases are TGCGCCAGCGAGAGGGGCACGGTCACCGGGGAGCTGTTTTTT. Amino acids: CASERGTVTGELFF.

The chain carries TRBV19 and TRBJ2-5; a possible D gene is TRBD1 (5 bases). The CDR3 totals 13 residues. V lost 9 bases, J lost 2 bases, and 13 bases lay in between. CDR1 and CDR2 from the germline V gene are LNHDA and SQIVND (reference sequence). The CDR3 region has the DNA TGTGCCAGCTCCGTGACAGATCAAGAGACCCAGTACTTC. Translated: CASSVTDQETQYF. The full variable domain, in which reference TRBV19 and TRBJ2-5 provide the parts outside the CDR3, is DGGITQSPKYLFRKEGQNVTLSCEQNLNHDAMYWYRQDPGQGLRLIYYSQIVNDFQKGDIAEGYSVSREKKESFPLTVTSAQKNPTAFYLCASSVTDQETQYFGPGTRLLVL.

There are many counts of this clonotype. The chain is built from TRBV5-1 and TRBJ2-1, with 10 bases fitting TRBD2. CDR3 length equals 15 residues. The V gene end was trimmed by 4 bases and the J gene end by 7 bases; junction bases not matched to a gene: 8. Germline V gene sequence: CDR1 SGHRS, CDR2 YFSETQ. The CDR3 reads CASSLQRGGPNEQFF. CDR3 DNA sequence: TGCGCCAGCAGCCTACAGCGGGGGGGCCCAAATGAGCAGTTCTTC.

The rearrangement uses TRBV12-3 or TRBV12-4 and TRBJ2-3, with a weak D call TRBD2 (6 bases). V shed 1 base and J shed 4 bases, with 12 bases lying between them. CDR3 size: 15 residues. The CDR3 sequence is CASSLGRLGSDTQYF. As DNA, the CDR3 is TGTGCCAGCAGTTTAGGGCGACTAGGTTCAGATACGCAGTATTTT.

This clonotype was seen a few times. This chain uses TRBV7-9 with TRBJ1-1, with D perhaps matching TRBD1 (5 bases). Germline values: CDR1 SEHNR, CDR2 FQNEAQ (reference sequence). There are 12 residues in the CDR3. V lost 2 bases and J lost 10, with 11 bases in between. Here the CDR3 reads CASSLLGRVAFF. CDR3 nucleotides: TGTGCCAGCAGCTTATTGGGCAGGGTAGCTTTCTTT.

V usage is TRBV29-1 and J usage is TRBJ2-3; no reliable D call. There are 11 residues in the CDR3. The germline CDR1 and CDR2 sequences are SQVTM and ANQGSEA. Trimming removed 8 bases at V and 0 bases at J, with 6 bases between. This CDR3 is CSFDSTDTQYF. Written as DNA, the CDR3 is TGCAGCTTCGACAGCACAGATACGCAGTATTTT.

The table lists this clonotype with a few counts. This chain links TRBV25-1 with TRBJ1-2; D remains unclear. Germline V gene sequence: CDR1 MGHDK, CDR2 SYGVNS. Deletions cut 8 bases from V and 2 bases from J, with 12 bases between. CDR3 length: 13 amino acids. The CDR3 loop reads CASYLEGNYGYTF. DNA of the CDR3: TGTGCCAGCTACCTTGAGGGAAACTATGGCTACACCTTC.

A single count supports this clonotype. The chain links TRBV7-9 to TRBJ1-2; possible D gene TRBD1, 6 bases. CDR3 length: 15 amino acids. V shed 5 bases and J shed 0 bases, with 13 bases lying between them. The germline V gene encodes CDR1 SEHNR and CDR2 FQNEAQ (reference sequence). In DNA, the CDR3 is TGTGCCAGCAGCCCACAGGGCGGTCCTAACTATGGCTACACCTTC. Residues: CASSPQGGPNYGYTF.

This clonotype came up a few times. The rearrangement joins TRBV6-6 to TRBJ2-5; 9 bases line up with TRBD2. This CDR3 spans 17 amino acids. V lost 0 bases to trimming and J lost 9 bases; unmatched junction nucleotides: 14. Germline loops: CDR1 MNHNY, CDR2 SVGAGI (reference sequence). Written as DNA, the CDR3 is TGTGCCAGCAGTTACTCGGATGAGACTAGCGGCCTGGGGGCCCAGTACTTC. It codes for CASSYSDETSGLGAQYF.

This clonotype was detected only a few times. This rearrangement joins TRBV4-2 to TRBJ2-5; TRBD2 matches 9 bases. J gave up 7 bases and V 2 bases, and 11 bases lay outside the gene matches. Germline values: CDR1 LGHNA, CDR2 YNFKEQ. CDR3 length: 16 amino acids. CDR3 coding DNA: TGTGCCAGCAGCCAACCCATAGCGGGGGCCGGGGGGACCCAGTACTTC. It is translated as CASSQPIAGAGGTQYF.

This clonotype has ten or more counts. The chain couples TRBV6-5 to TRBJ2-3; TRBD2 matches 14 bases. Germline trimming cut 0 bases from V and 5 bases from J; bases unmatched to any gene: 1. Germline V lookup: CDR1 MNHEY, CDR2 SVGAGI. This CDR3 is 16 amino acids long. This chain's CDR3 is CASSYSGLAGGDTQYF. The CDR3, as DNA: TGTGCCAGCAGTTACTCCGGACTAGCGGGGGGAGATACGCAGTATTTT.

The V call is TRBV2, the J call TRBJ2-1, with no clear D. Looked up from germline, CDR1 is SNHLY and CDR2 is FYNNEI. Trimming pared 7 bases from V and 3 bases from J, leaving 10 bases between. The CDR3 is made up of 13 amino acids. Here the CDR3 reads CASTGRSYNEQFF. The CDR3 DNA sequence: TGTGCCAGCACCGGCAGAAGCTACAATGAGCAGTTCTTC.